This T cell receptor (beta chain) was sequenced during a study of T-cell memory formation after mild COVID-19. Whole-study results and caveats: The study found balanced CD4/CD8 in clones contracting day 15 to 85 and a CD4+ lean in later expanders.

As regards this clonotype: Its target is unknown.

TCR alpha and TCR beta cDNA libraries with sample barcodes and UMIs came from 5'RACE using constant-segment primers. TCRdb re-called the 5' RACE reads through MiXCR, storing one row per CDR3 protein. Of more than 250,000 distinct CDR3 sequences in the sample, roughly 18% were seen once. The source of this sequence is a man younger than 35 who had mild COVID-19 (a few samples of this study predate the infection). Cell type and time point are not known. Sequencing was done on a sample of PBMCs or a T cell subset sorted from them (not recorded which).

CDR3 sequence (DNA): TGTGCCAGCAGCCACCCTCATCTCTACGAGCAGTACTTC. Protein: CASSHPHLYEQYF. This chain links TRBV3-1 with TRBJ2-7; D remains unclear. This CDR3 is 13 amino acids long. The ends were cut back, 3 bases at V and 3 bases at J, with 9 bases in the middle. CDR1 is LGHDT and CDR2 is YNNKEL in the germline V gene (reference sequence).